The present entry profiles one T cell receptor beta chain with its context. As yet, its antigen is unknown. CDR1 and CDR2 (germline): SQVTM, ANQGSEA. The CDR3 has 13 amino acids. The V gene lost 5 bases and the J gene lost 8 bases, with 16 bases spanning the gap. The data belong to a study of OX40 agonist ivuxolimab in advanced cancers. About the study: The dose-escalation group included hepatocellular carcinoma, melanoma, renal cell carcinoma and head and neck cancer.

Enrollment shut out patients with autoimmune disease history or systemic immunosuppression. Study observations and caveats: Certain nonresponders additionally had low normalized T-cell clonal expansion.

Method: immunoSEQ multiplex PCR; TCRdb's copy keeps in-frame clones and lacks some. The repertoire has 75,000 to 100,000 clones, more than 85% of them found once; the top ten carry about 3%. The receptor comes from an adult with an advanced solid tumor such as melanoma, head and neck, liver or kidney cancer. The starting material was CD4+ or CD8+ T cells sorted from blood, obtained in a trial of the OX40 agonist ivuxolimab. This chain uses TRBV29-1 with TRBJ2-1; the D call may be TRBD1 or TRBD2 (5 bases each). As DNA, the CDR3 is TGCAGCGTTTCCCCGGGACGGAGCTATGAGCAGTTCTTC. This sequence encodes CSVSPGRSYEQFF.